This TCR beta chain derives from a study of post-analysis software for immune sequencing data. Findings and caveats of the study: Patients used roughly five TRBV segments, including TRBV5-6, TRBV5-1 and TRBV20-1, more often than controls.

The TCR beta cDNA libraries contained unique molecular identifiers. Each CDR3 protein is one row after TCRdb ran MiXCR on the PCR reads. This table holds about 430,000 distinct CDR3 sequences, approximately 42% found once. This clonotype appeared a few times. The antigen remains unidentified. Trimming stripped 5 bases from V and 2 bases from J, with 10 bases between. CDR1 is SQVTM, CDR2 ANQGSEA, per germline. CDR3 length: 12 residues. The sample taken for sequencing was blood. The TCR was taken from a girl aged 2 to 10 with multiple sclerosis. The chain joins TRBV29-1 to TRBJ2-7; weak D call: TRBD2 (5 bases). The DNA of the CDR3 is TGCAGCGTTTTTTACGGGACCTACGAGCAGTACTTC. This gives the protein CSVFYGTYEQYF.